These 5 T cell receptor beta chains originate from one sample sequenced in a study of shared clonotypes between healthy human individuals. Repertoires were generated with immunoSEQ multiplex PCR, while TCRdb's copy carries only in-frame clones and drops some. The profile shows about 1.1 million clones, around 78% of them singletons. The sample was memory CD4+ T cells from PBMCs. The subset: CD45RA-negative fraction. The receptors here all came from a man aged 18 to 29 in good health. Some clones in this sample may be carry-over from other donors' samples.

The gene calls are TRBV18 and TRBJ1-1, with a possible D match to TRBD1 (5 bases). From germline, CDR1 is KGHSH and CDR2 LQKENI. CDR3 length: 16 amino acids. V was cut by 2 bases and J by 3 bases, with 16 bases left in between. This chain's CDR3 is CASSPFSPDSHTEAFF. CDR3 bases: TGTGCCAGCTCACCATTTTCGCCCGACAGCCACACTGAAGCTTTCTTT.

This chain uses TRBV9 with TRBJ2-3; D is perhaps TRBD2 (6 bases). The CDR3 extends over 16 amino acids. Germline V CDR1 and CDR2: SGDLS, YYNGEE. V shed 4 bases and J shed 3 bases, with 18 bases lying between them. The chain's CDR3 is CASSSTGRTSTDTQYF. In DNA, the CDR3 is TGTGCCAGCAGCTCCACGGGGAGGACAAGTACAGATACGCAGTATTTT.

This clone was seen just once. The chain employs TRBV28 and TRBJ2-1; maybe TRBD2 (5 bases). The CDR3 totals 14 residues. Trimming pared 4 bases from V and 8 bases from J, leaving 15 bases between. Germline V gene sequence: CDR1 MDHEN, CDR2 SYDVKM. CDR3 in DNA: TGTGCCAGCAGTTCCACCCGGGGTCTAGATGAGCAGTTCTTC. It codes for CASSSTRGLDEQFF.

This clone was seen only a few times. CDR3: CASSLHSVEYGYTF. CDR3 in DNA: TGTGCCAGCAGCTTGCACAGTGTCGAATATGGCTACACCTTC. The chain links TRBV5-4 to TRBJ1-2; D is unclear. The CDR3 extends over 14 amino acids. Germline CDR1 SGHNT, CDR2 YYREEE (reference sequence). V was trimmed by 1 base and J by 5 bases, leaving 12 bases between them.

The V call is TRBV5-6, the J call TRBJ1-5; D is possibly TRBD1 (5 bases). The V gene's germline CDR1 is SGHDT and CDR2 YYEEEE. V was clipped by 0 bases and J by 5 bases, with 9 bases between them. This CDR3 has 14 amino acids. The chain's CDR3 is CASSLGGGHQPQHF. The CDR3 DNA reads TGTGCCAGCAGCTTGGGCGGGGGACATCAGCCCCAGCATTTT.